This T cell receptor beta chain derives from a study of blood T cell repertoires in COVID-19. This clone appeared once. V lost 5 bases and J lost 8, with 7 bases in between. Germline CDR1 reads MNHEY; CDR2 reads SMNVEV (reference sequence). The CDR3 length is 12 residues. Profiled with immunoSEQ multiplex PCR; TCRdb holds only in-frame clones, not every one. The repertoire holds around 310,000 clones, with about 91% as singletons. Sequencing was done on a sample of PBMCs or T cells enriched from blood (not recorded which). This rearrangement joins TRBV27 to TRBJ1-6; no definite D call. The clonotype was recovered from a woman aged 40-49 years who had recovered from COVID-19. The CDR3, as DNA: TGTGCCAGCAGTCCCCGGGATTCACCCCTCCACTTT. This sequence encodes CASSPRDSPLHF.